The 13 T cell receptor beta chains listed next were all sequenced from one sample in a study of identical twins. TCRdb analysed the 5' RACE reads with MiXCR anew, one entry per CDR3 protein. This sample has around 300,000 distinct CDR3 sequences, with roughly 8.6% found just once. A further study also used this sample, focusing on yellow fever vaccine responses in identical twins.

Input material: memory (CD45RO+) T cells sorted from blood. These TCRs come from a woman aged 18 to 35 in good health.

This clonotype was observed many times. The V gene is TRBV7-2, the J gene TRBJ1-1; unclear D gene. V lost 0 bases to trimming and J lost 0 bases, with 5 bases between them. CDR1 and CDR2 (germline): SGHTA, FQGNSA. The CDR3 is 14 residues long. For the CDR3, the DNA is TGTGCCAGCAGCTTAGCAGTGGTGAACACTGAAGCTTTCTTT. Its translation: CASSLAVVNTEAFF.

This clonotype was seen ten or more times. The chain is built from TRBV20-1 and TRBJ2-1; 7 bases match TRBD2. In germline, CDR1 is DFQATT, CDR2 SNEGSKA (reference sequence). CDR3 size: 14 residues. The junction had 9 bases not matched to a gene; V was cut back by 6 bases and J by 4 bases. The CDR3 DNA is TGCAGTGCCCCCAGGCAGCGGGAATACAATGAGCAGTTCTTC. Amino acids: CSAPRQREYNEQFF.

This chain connects TRBV5-6 to TRBJ1-2; the D gene is possibly TRBD1 (5 bases). CDR3 size: 14 residues. V dropped 0 bases and J dropped 3 bases, with 9 bases sitting between them. CDR1 SGHDT and CDR2 YYEEEE come from the germline V gene. CDR3 in amino acids: CASSLAEGYYGYTF. The CDR3 coding sequence is TGTGCCAGCAGCTTGGCCGAGGGGTACTATGGCTACACCTTC.

This clonotype was seen repeatedly, ten times or more. The chain is built from TRBV5-1 and TRBJ2-1; D possibly corresponds to TRBD1 (6 bases). The length of the CDR3 is 14 residues. Germline V CDR1 and CDR2: SGHRS, YFSETQ. V was trimmed by 4 bases and J by 5 bases, leaving 13 bases between them. CDR3 region: CASSKTDSHNEQFF. DNA for the CDR3: TGCGCCAGCAGCAAGACGGACAGCCACAATGAGCAGTTCTTC.

This clonotype has a count of ten or more. This chain joins TRBV15 and TRBJ2-2; D is uncertain. This CDR3 has 16 amino acids. The germline V and J ends were trimmed by 0 bases and 2 bases, with 10 bases remaining between them. CDR1 is LNHNV, CDR2 YYDKDF, per germline (reference sequence). The CDR3 region is CATSREGGDNTGELFF. DNA of the CDR3: TGTGCCACCAGCAGAGAAGGCGGAGACAACACCGGGGAGCTGTTTTTT.

This clonotype has a handful of counts. V and J are TRBV28 and TRBJ1-2; D not resolved. Trimming pared 6 bases from V and 0 bases from J, leaving 11 bases between. CDR1 and CDR2 from the germline V gene are MDHEN and SYDVKM. The CDR3 sequence is 14 residues long. The CDR3, as DNA: TGTGCCAGCAGATCACTTGCAGCTAACTATGGCTACACCTTC. This encodes CASRSLAANYGYTF.

This chain's CDR3 is CSARVLAEDYNEQFF. The CDR3, as DNA: TGCAGTGCTAGAGTTCTAGCGGAAGACTACAATGAGCAGTTCTTC. The chain combines TRBV20-1 with TRBJ2-1, with TRBD2 identical over 7 bases. With V trimmed by 1 base and J by 3 bases, 6 bases remained unmatched. The germline CDR1 and CDR2 sequences are DFQATT and SNEGSKA (reference sequence). The CDR3 has 15 amino acids.

The chain has TRBV20-1 and TRBJ2-4; 8 nucleotides agree with TRBD2. This CDR3 is built from 17 residues. V was pared by 2 bases and J by 0 bases, with 9 bases of the junction left unmatched. Germline lookup yields CDR1 DFQATT and CDR2 SNEGSKA (reference sequence). CDR3 in amino acids: CSARPIAGGVAKNIQYF. The CDR3 DNA is TGCAGTGCTAGACCCATCGCGGGGGGAGTAGCCAAAAACATTCAGTACTTC.

The chain recombines TRBV7-9 with TRBJ2-1; 7 bases agree with TRBD2. CDR1 SEHNR and CDR2 FQNEAQ come from the germline V gene (reference sequence). CDR3 length: 14 amino acids. V gave up 7 bases and J gave up 5 bases; unmatched junction bases: 8. CDR3: CASTSGTTNNEQFF. The CDR3 DNA sequence: TGTGCCAGCACCTCCGGGACTACCAACAATGAGCAGTTCTTC. Complete variable domain (other parts from reference TRBV7-9 and TRBJ2-1): DTGVSQNPRHKITKRGQNVTFRCDPISEHNRLYWYRQTLGQGPEFLTYFQNEAQLEKSRLLSDRFSAERPKGSFSTLEIQRTEQGDSAMYLCASTSGTTNNEQFFGPGTRLTVL.

This clonotype was seen more than once but under ten times. This chain uses TRBV28 with TRBJ2-3; D unclear. This CDR3 contains 14 residues. From germline, CDR1 is MDHEN and CDR2 SYDVKM. The V gene lost 3 bases and the J gene lost 3 bases, with 10 bases spanning the gap. CDR3 residues: CASSFPPGTDTQYF. In DNA, the CDR3 is TGTGCCAGCAGTTTCCCCCCAGGTACAGATACGCAGTATTTT.

The table lists this clonotype with many counts. The rearrangement joins TRBV7-9 to TRBJ1-4, with 7 bases aligning to TRBD1. V was pared by 1 base and J by 7 bases, with 9 bases of the junction left unmatched. CDR1 is SEHNR and CDR2 is FQNEAQ in the germline V gene (reference sequence). CDR3 length: 16 amino acids. The CDR3 coding sequence is TGTGCCAGCAGCTTAGGTTCTTCAGGGGGTTTTGAAAAACTGTTTTTT. This translates into CASSLGSSGGFEKLFF.

This clonotype showed up many times. The genes are TRBV3-1 and TRBJ2-1; 7 bases fit TRBD1. CDR3 length equals 15 residues. Germline V gives CDR1 LGHDT, CDR2 YNNKEL (reference sequence). Germline trimming cut 4 bases from V and 2 bases from J; bases unmatched to any gene: 5. The CDR3 bases are TGTGCCAGCAGCCGCCGACAGGGAACCTACAATGAGCAGTTCTTC. Protein: CASSRRQGTYNEQFF.

This clonotype was observed many times. This chain joins TRBV7-4 and TRBJ2-7, with 11 bases lining up with TRBD2. CDR1 SGHVT and CDR2 SQSDAQ come from the germline V gene. CDR3 size: 14 residues. Trimming at V came to 6 bases and at J to 2 bases, leaving 3 bases not matched to a gene. The CDR3 sequence: CASSTSGSTYEQYF. CDR3 sequence (DNA): TGTGCCAGCAGTACTAGCGGGAGCACCTACGAGCAGTACTTC.